A single sample gave rise to the 10 T cell receptor beta chains below, sequenced in a study of blood T cell repertoires in COVID-19. Profiled with immunoSEQ multiplex PCR; TCRdb holds only in-frame clones, not every one. Of more than 75,000 clones in the sample, about 79% were seen once. The sample comprised peripheral blood. These receptors were obtained from a man aged 60-69 years with acute or convalescent COVID-19.

CDR3 protein: CASSTGTGNYGYTF. The CDR3 DNA sequence: TGTGCCAGCAGCACAGGGACAGGGAACTATGGCTACACCTTC. The rearrangement joins TRBV3-1 (or the pseudogene TRBV3-2) to TRBJ1-2; 9 bases agree with TRBD1. This CDR3 comprises 14 residues. V lost 5 bases, J lost 2 bases, and 3 bases stayed unmatched. CDR1 LGHDT and CDR2 YNNKEL come from the germline V gene (reference sequence).

J is TRBJ2-1 and V is TRBV9; 9 nucleotides align to TRBD2. Germline CDR1 is SGDLS and CDR2 is YYNGEE. After removal of 0 bases from V and 6 bases from J, the junction contained 4 bases not matched to a gene. This CDR3 spans 15 amino acids. In DNA form, the CDR3 reads TGTGCCAGCAGCGTAGCTAGCGGGGTAGGCAATGAGCAGTTCTTC. Translation: CASSVASGVGNEQFF. Complete variable domain (other parts from reference TRBV9 and TRBJ2-1): DSGVTQTPKHLITATGQRVTLRCSPRSGDLSVYWYQQSLDQGLQFLIQYYNGEERAKGNILERFSAQQFPDLHSELNLSSLELGDSALYFCASSVASGVGNEQFFGPGTRLTVL.

The chain links TRBV19 to TRBJ1-1; the D is unclear. Germline V gene lookup returns CDR1 LNHDA and CDR2 SQIVND (reference sequence). V gave up 4 bases and J gave up 7 bases, with 10 bases separating them. CDR3 length: 12 residues. CDR3 sequence reads: CASSKRVGEAFF. CDR3 in DNA: TGTGCCAGTAGTAAGAGGGTTGGTGAAGCTTTCTTT.

The chain carries TRBV2 and TRBJ1-2, with 9 bases matching TRBD1. V was pared by 6 bases and J by 4 bases, with 3 bases of the junction left unmatched. This CDR3 contains 13 residues. Germline V gene sequence: CDR1 SNHLY, CDR2 FYNNEI. CDR3: CASRWTGVYGYTF. The CDR3 DNA reads TGTGCCAGCAGATGGACAGGGGTCTATGGCTACACCTTC.

The rearrangement links TRBV7-9 to TRBJ2-3, with a tentative D call TRBD1 (5 bases). Trimming removed 3 bases from V and 3 bases from J, with 10 bases in between. This CDR3 contains 14 residues. The germline V gene encodes CDR1 SEHNR and CDR2 FQNEAQ (reference sequence). CDR3 protein: CASSLLGQTDTQYF. Written as DNA, the CDR3 is TGTGCCAGCAGCTTGTTGGGGCAAACAGATACGCAGTATTTT.

The chain employs TRBV7-9 and TRBJ2-2; 9 nucleotides align to TRBD2. This CDR3 region has 15 residues. The germline V gene encodes CDR1 SEHNR and CDR2 FQNEAQ (reference sequence). V gave up 1 base and J gave up 5 bases; unmatched junction bases: 2. CDR3: CASSLGLAGTGELFF. The CDR3 DNA sequence: TGTGCCAGCAGCTTAGGCCTAGCGGGGACCGGGGAGCTGTTTTTT.

The rearrangement links TRBV9 to TRBJ2-3; D is undetermined. This CDR3 is 14 amino acids long. Germline V lookup: CDR1 SGDLS, CDR2 YYNGEE. V lost 4 bases and J lost 1, with 10 bases in between. The chain's CDR3 is CASSSLVGTDTQYF. The CDR3 nucleotides read TGTGCCAGCAGCTCTTTAGTGGGCACAGATACGCAGTATTTT.

J is TRBJ2-7 and V is TRBV5-1; 10 bases fit TRBD1. V was pared by 0 bases and J by 8 bases, with 8 bases of the junction left unmatched. The CDR3 consists of 15 residues. Looked up from germline, CDR1 is SGHRS and CDR2 is YFSETQ. The CDR3 reads CASSLAPGQGSQQYV. CDR3 bases: TGCGCCAGCAGCTTGGCCCCGGGACAGGGGAGCCAGCAGTACGTC.

The chain joins TRBV18 to TRBJ2-2, with D perhaps matching TRBD1 (6 bases). Germline V gene lookup returns CDR1 KGHSH and CDR2 LQKENI. The CDR3 length is 17 residues. V was clipped by 0 bases and J by 5 bases, with 16 bases between them. The CDR3 DNA reads as TGTGCCAGCTCACCACCGACAGGTACTCTTGGAACCGGGGAGCTGTTTTTT. This sequence encodes CASSPPTGTLGTGELFF. Full variable domain (remainder filled in from reference TRBV18 and TRBJ2-2): NAGVMQNPRHLVRRRGQEARLRCSPMKGHSHVYWYRQLPEEGLKFMVYLQKENIIDESGMPKERFSAEFPKEGPSILRIQQVVRGDSAAYFCASSPPTGTLGTGELFFGEGSRLTVL.

The chain employs TRBV12-3 or TRBV12-4 and TRBJ2-7; no firm D call. The CDR3 sequence is 13 residues long. The V end lost 3 bases, the J end lost 0 bases, and 6 bases lay between the germline ends. DNA for the CDR3: TGTGCCAGCAGTTTTCCAGACTCCTACGAGCAGTACTTC. Translated: CASSFPDSYEQYF.